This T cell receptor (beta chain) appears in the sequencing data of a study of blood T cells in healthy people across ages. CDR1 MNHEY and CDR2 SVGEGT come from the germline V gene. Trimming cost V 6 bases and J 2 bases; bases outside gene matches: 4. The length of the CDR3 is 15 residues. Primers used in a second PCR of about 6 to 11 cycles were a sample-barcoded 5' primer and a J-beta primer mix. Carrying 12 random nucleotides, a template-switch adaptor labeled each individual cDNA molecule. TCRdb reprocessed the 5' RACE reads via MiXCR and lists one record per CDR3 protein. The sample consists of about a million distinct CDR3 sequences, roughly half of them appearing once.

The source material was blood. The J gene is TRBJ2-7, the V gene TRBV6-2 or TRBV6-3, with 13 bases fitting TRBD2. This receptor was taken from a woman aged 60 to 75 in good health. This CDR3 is CASSHGTSGAYEQYF. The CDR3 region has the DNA TGTGCCAGCAGCCACGGGACTAGCGGGGCCTACGAGCAGTACTTC.